The 25 T cell receptor beta chains below all came from one sample that was sequenced in a study of blood T cell repertoires in COVID-19. Produced via immunoSEQ multiplex PCR; TCRdb's table is partial and in-frame only. This table holds roughly 20,000 clones, approximately 86% found once. The sequenced material came from peripheral blood. The origin of the receptors is a human donor in a cohort sampled during active COVID-19. The donor label of this sample is uncertain.

This chain joins TRBV28 and TRBJ2-7; perhaps TRBD1 as D (6 bases). The CDR3 loop spans 15 amino acids. The V and J ends lost 6 bases and 4 bases respectively, with 19 bases between them. CDR1 and CDR2 from the germline V gene are MDHEN and SYDVKM. The CDR3 protein is CASRGSRGQGYEQYF. The DNA of the CDR3 is TGTGCCAGCAGGGGGAGTCGCGGGCAGGGGTACGAGCAGTACTTC.

This chain connects TRBV5-1 to TRBJ1-2; 9 bases are shared with TRBD1. Unmatched junction bases numbered 7, after V lost 0 bases and J lost 7 bases. CDR1 and CDR2 from the germline V gene are SGHRS and YFSETQ. The CDR3 length is 15 residues. The CDR3 DNA reads as TGCGCCAGCAGCTTGGAGGGACAGGGATCGGGTGGCTACACCTTC. This codes for CASSLEGQGSGGYTF.

The J gene is TRBJ2-3, the V gene TRBV20-1, with a possible D match to TRBD1 (5 bases). V was cut by 6 bases and J by 7 bases, with 11 bases left in between. The CDR3 covers 11 residues. From germline, CDR1 is DFQATT and CDR2 SNEGSKA (reference sequence). The CDR3 region is CSALTGNTQYF. Written as DNA, the CDR3 is TGCAGTGCCCTTACAGGAAATACGCAGTATTTT.

The chain couples TRBV5-5 to TRBJ2-6; 8 nucleotides agree with TRBD1. The CDR3 loop spans 14 amino acids. Germline V lookup: CDR1 SGHKS, CDR2 YYEKEE (reference sequence). With 7 bases clipped from V and 4 bases from J, the junction kept 4 bases outside the gene matches. CDR3 sequence: CASGQGAGANVLTF. The CDR3, as DNA: TGTGCCAGCGGACAGGGTGCGGGGGCCAACGTCCTGACTTTC.

In DNA form, the CDR3 reads TGTGCCAGCAGTGAGGAGCGGGGAAAGCAGTTCTTC. Its translation is CASSEERGKQFF. J is TRBJ2-1 and V is TRBV6-1; 7 bases are a match to TRBD2. The CDR3 has 12 residues. Germline V gene sequence: CDR1 MNHNS, CDR2 SASEGT. The V gene end was trimmed by 3 bases and the J gene end by 11 bases; junction bases not matched to a gene: 4.

This rearrangement joins TRBV5-6 to TRBJ2-5, with TRBD2 matching over 12 bases. This CDR3 spans 15 amino acids. J lost 5 bases, V lost 2 bases, and 4 bases had no gene match. CDR1 and CDR2 (germline): SGHDT, YYEEEE. The CDR3 reads CASSLLAGGPETQYF. In nucleotides, the CDR3 is TGTGCCAGCAGCTTACTAGCGGGAGGTCCCGAGACCCAGTACTTC.

The rearrangement links TRBV5-1 to TRBJ2-7; TRBD1 matches at 7 bases. Germline CDR1 reads SGHRS; CDR2 reads YFSETQ. V shed 1 base, J shed 5 bases, and the junction held 6 bases outside the gene matches. This CDR3 has 14 residues. The CDR3 here is CASSLRGQGDEQYF. As DNA, the CDR3 is TGCGCCAGCAGCTTGCGTGGTCAGGGGGACGAGCAGTACTTC.

This clone was seen a single time. This rearrangement joins TRBV5-4 to TRBJ2-1, with D tentatively TRBD1 (6 bases). CDR1 is SGHNT, CDR2 YYREEE, per germline (reference sequence). This CDR3 contains 14 residues. Trimming shortened V by 4 bases and J by 5 bases, and 13 bases separated the two germline ends. CDR3 protein: CASSPWTANNEQFF. CDR3 nucleotide sequence: TGTGCCAGCAGCCCTTGGACAGCCAACAATGAGCAGTTCTTC.

This clone was observed a single time. The chain uses TRBV24-1 and TRBJ2-3; weak D call: TRBD1 (6 bases). The CDR3 sequence is 17 residues long. Trimming cost V 3 bases and J 6 bases, with 21 bases left between them. The germline CDR1 and CDR2 sequences are KGHDR and SFDVKD. The CDR3 DNA is TGTGCCACCAGTGATCCTTATGGGGGCCAGGGCCGGGATACGCAGTATTTT. Residues: CATSDPYGGQGRDTQYF.

J is TRBJ2-7 and V is TRBV27; weak D call: TRBD1 (6 bases). The length of the CDR3 is 14 residues. V lost 3 bases and J lost 6, with 15 bases in between. Germline-derived CDR1 and CDR2 are MNHEY and SMNVEV (reference sequence). This CDR3 is CASSLYRELSEQYF. CDR3 DNA: TGTGCCAGCAGTTTGTACAGGGAACTTAGCGAGCAGTACTTC.

The chain employs TRBV29-1 and TRBJ2-6, with D possibly TRBD2 on 5 matching bases. CDR1 SQVTM and CDR2 ANQGSEA come from the germline V gene. V lost 3 bases, J lost 0 bases, and 6 bases lay in between. The CDR3 consists of 14 residues. The CDR3 nucleotides read TGCAGCGTTGACAGCGGCTCTGGGGCCAACGTCCTGACTTTC. This gives the protein CSVDSGSGANVLTF.

The rearrangement joins TRBV5-1 to TRBJ2-2; a possible D gene is TRBD1 (5 bases). The CDR3 runs 14 residues. The V gene's germline CDR1 is SGHRS and CDR2 YFSETQ. Trimming took off 2 bases at V and 2 bases at J, with 7 bases between the two ends. CDR3 in amino acids: CASSFRVNTGELFF. DNA for the CDR3: TGCGCCAGCAGCTTCAGGGTCAACACCGGGGAGCTGTTTTTT.

This sequence joins TRBV2 and TRBJ1-3; 7 bases are shared with TRBD1. This CDR3 has 15 amino acids. CDR1 is SNHLY, CDR2 FYNNEI, per germline. V gave up 7 bases and J gave up 2 bases; unmatched junction bases: 8. The CDR3: CASKLTGSTGNTIYF. CDR3 sequence (DNA): TGTGCCAGCAAACTGACAGGGAGTACTGGAAACACCATATATTTT.

This rearrangement joins TRBV7-6 to TRBJ2-7, with 10 bases matching TRBD1. With 0 bases clipped from V and 1 base from J, the junction kept 6 bases outside the gene matches. CDR1 is SGHVS and CDR2 is FNYEAQ in the germline V gene. The CDR3 length is 17 residues. This CDR3 is CASSLAFRDRGSYEQYF. CDR3 bases: TGTGCCAGCAGCTTAGCCTTCCGGGACAGGGGTTCCTACGAGCAGTACTTC.

The chain combines TRBV3-1 (or the pseudogene TRBV3-2) with TRBJ2-7, with TRBD1 as a possible D gene (5 bases). Deletions cut 2 bases from V and 0 bases from J, with 5 bases between. Germline V gene lookup returns CDR1 LGHDT and CDR2 YNNKEL (reference sequence). The CDR3 is made up of 13 amino acids. CDR3 nucleotides: TGTGCCAGCAGCCAAAGGGGCTCCTACGAGCAGTACTTC. It is translated as CASSQRGSYEQYF.

The chain has TRBV6-1 and TRBJ1-5, with TRBD1 as a possible D gene (6 bases). The V gene lost 0 bases and the J gene lost 3 bases, with 12 bases spanning the gap. Germline CDR1 reads MNHNS; CDR2 reads SASEGT. The CDR3 runs 16 residues. This CDR3 reads CASSEALGGYNQPQHF. CDR3 coding DNA: TGTGCCAGCAGTGAAGCCTTAGGGGGTTACAATCAGCCCCAGCATTTT.

This clone has a handful of counts. The chain employs TRBV18 and TRBJ1-1, with 9 positions matching TRBD1. V lost 6 bases to trimming and J lost 4 bases; unmatched junction nucleotides: 15. Germline V lookup: CDR1 KGHSH, CDR2 LQKENI. The length of the CDR3 is 17 residues. CDR3 region: CASSPGQGNPWGTEAFF. The CDR3 DNA is TGTGCCAGCTCTCCGGGACAGGGAAACCCATGGGGCACTGAAGCTTTCTTT.

The V call is TRBV9, the J call TRBJ2-1; the D gene is possibly TRBD1 (6 bases). Between the trimmed V and J ends, which lost 3 bases and 0 bases, there was a span of 13 bases. CDR1 SGDLS and CDR2 YYNGEE come from the germline V gene. The CDR3 contains 16 residues. The CDR3 region is CASSAPGHSSYNEQFF. CDR3 DNA: TGTGCCAGCAGCGCACCGGGACACAGCTCCTACAATGAGCAGTTCTTC.

The chain has TRBV7-3 and TRBJ2-6; 11 positions match TRBD2. With 5 bases clipped from V and 0 bases from J, the junction kept 18 bases outside the gene matches. The germline gives CDR1 SGHTA, CDR2 FQGTGA. The CDR3 sequence is 22 residues long. CDR3 bases: TGTGCCAGCAGCCCAACCTTACCGGGACTAGCGGAGAGGGGCTCTGGGGCCAACGTCCTGACTTTC. This encodes CASSPTLPGLAERGSGANVLTF.

The chain recombines TRBV6-6 with TRBJ2-3, with TRBD2 as a possible D gene (6 bases). CDR1 and CDR2 from the germline V gene are MNHNY and SVGAGI (reference sequence). The CDR3 spans 18 residues. V was trimmed by 5 bases and J by 0 bases, leaving 21 bases between them. In DNA form, the CDR3 reads TGTGCCAGCAGTCCCCGGGATTGGCGGGGCCCTAGCACAGATACGCAGTATTTT. Its protein product is CASSPRDWRGPSTDTQYF.

The V and J genes are TRBV3-1 (or the pseudogene TRBV3-2) and TRBJ2-5; 11 bases agree with TRBD1. The germline V gene has CDR1 LGHDT and CDR2 YNNKEL (reference sequence). The CDR3 covers 14 residues. V shed 6 bases and J 5 bases; nucleotides not matched to a gene: 5. The CDR3 sequence: CASRPGTGGETQYF. DNA of the CDR3: TGTGCCAGCAGACCGGGGACAGGGGGGGAGACCCAGTACTTC.

The chain couples TRBV20-1 to TRBJ2-1; D is undetermined. The CDR3 length is 11 residues. Germline loops: CDR1 DFQATT, CDR2 SNEGSKA (reference sequence). Trimming removed 6 bases from V and 11 bases from J, with 14 bases in between. The CDR3: CSAISSRKQFF. In nucleotides, the CDR3 is TGCAGTGCCATTTCCTCTAGAAAGCAGTTCTTC.

The CDR3 loop reads CASSLGTSVYNEQFF. The DNA for the CDR3 is TGCGCCAGCAGCCTCGGGACTAGCGTCTACAATGAGCAGTTCTTC. J is TRBJ2-1 and V is TRBV5-1; 10 bases match TRBD2. CDR3 size: 15 residues. The trim removed 4 bases at V and 3 bases at J, leaving 4 bases unmatched. Germline V gene lookup returns CDR1 SGHRS and CDR2 YFSETQ. The whole variable domain, remainder taken from reference TRBV5-1 and TRBJ2-1, is KAGVTQTPRYLIKTRGQQVTLSCSPISGHRSVSWYQQTPGQGLQFLFEYFSETQRNKGNFPGRFSGRQFSNSRSEMNVSTLELGDSALYLCASSLGTSVYNEQFFGPGTRLTVL.

The gene calls are TRBV3-1 (or the pseudogene TRBV3-2) and TRBJ2-1; a possible D gene is TRBD1 (5 bases). The CDR3 covers 18 residues. The V and J ends lost 4 bases and 0 bases respectively, with 19 bases between them. Germline assignment: CDR1 LGHDT and CDR2 YNNKEL (reference sequence). DNA of the CDR3: TGTGCCAGCAGCCCGTCTCTTAGGGGCGCCCTCTCCTACAATGAGCAGTTCTTC. This sequence encodes CASSPSLRGALSYNEQFF.

The chain employs TRBV18 and TRBJ2-7, with 10 bases identical to TRBD2. The CDR3 runs to 14 residues. The J segment lost 5 bases and the V segment lost 3 bases, leaving 4 bases of the junction unmatched. Germline V gene data show CDR1 as KGHSH and CDR2 as LQKENI. The CDR3: CASSPPTSGHEQYF. Written as DNA, the CDR3 is TGTGCCAGCTCACCGCCGACTAGCGGGCACGAGCAGTACTTC.